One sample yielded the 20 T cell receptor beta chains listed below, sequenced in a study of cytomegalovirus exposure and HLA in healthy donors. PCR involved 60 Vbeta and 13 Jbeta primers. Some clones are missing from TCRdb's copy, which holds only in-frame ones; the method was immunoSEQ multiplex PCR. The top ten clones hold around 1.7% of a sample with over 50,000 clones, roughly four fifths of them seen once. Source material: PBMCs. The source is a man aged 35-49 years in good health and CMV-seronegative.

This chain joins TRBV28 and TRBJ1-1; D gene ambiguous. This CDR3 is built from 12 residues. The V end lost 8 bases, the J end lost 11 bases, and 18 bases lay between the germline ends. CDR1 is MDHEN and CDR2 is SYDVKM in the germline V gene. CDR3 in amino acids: CASHLSGNRAFF. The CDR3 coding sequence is TGTGCCAGCCACCTATCGGGAAATAGGGCTTTCTTT.

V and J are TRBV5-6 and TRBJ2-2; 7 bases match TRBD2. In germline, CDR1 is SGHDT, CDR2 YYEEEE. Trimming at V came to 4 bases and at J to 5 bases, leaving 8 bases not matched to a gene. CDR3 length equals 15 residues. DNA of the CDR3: TGTGCCAGCAGCCCTCATGGGGGGGGGACCGGGGAGCTGTTTTTT. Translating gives CASSPHGGGTGELFF. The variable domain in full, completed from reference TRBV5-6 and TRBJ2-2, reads DAGVTQSPTHLIKTRGQQVTLRCSPKSGHDTVSWYQQALGQGPQFIFQYYEEEERQRGNFPDRFSGHQFPNYSSELNVNALLLGDSALYLCASSPHGGGTGELFFGEGSRLTVL.

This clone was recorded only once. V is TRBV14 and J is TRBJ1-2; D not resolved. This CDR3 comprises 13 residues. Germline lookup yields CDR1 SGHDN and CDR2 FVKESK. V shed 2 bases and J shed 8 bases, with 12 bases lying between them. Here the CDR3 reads CASSQSRGHGYTF. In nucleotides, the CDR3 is TGTGCCAGCAGCCAATCAAGAGGGCACGGCTACACCTTC.

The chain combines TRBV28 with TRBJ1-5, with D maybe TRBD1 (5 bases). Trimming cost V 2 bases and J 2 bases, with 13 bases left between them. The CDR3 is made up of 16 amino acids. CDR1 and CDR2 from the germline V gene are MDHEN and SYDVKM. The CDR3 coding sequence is TGTGCCAGCAGTTTACGATTCAGGGAAGGCAATCAGCCCCAGCATTTT. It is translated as CASSLRFREGNQPQHF.

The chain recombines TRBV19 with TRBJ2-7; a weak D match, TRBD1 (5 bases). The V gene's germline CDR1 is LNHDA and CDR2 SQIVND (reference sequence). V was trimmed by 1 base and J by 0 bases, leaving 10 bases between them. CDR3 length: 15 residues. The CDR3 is CASSIGQGNSYEQYF. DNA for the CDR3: TGTGCCAGTAGTATAGGGCAGGGCAACTCCTACGAGCAGTACTTC.

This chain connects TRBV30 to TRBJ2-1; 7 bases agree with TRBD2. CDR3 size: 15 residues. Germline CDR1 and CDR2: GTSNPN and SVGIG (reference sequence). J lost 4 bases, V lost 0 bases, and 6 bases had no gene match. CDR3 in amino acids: CAWSVRGGIYNEQFF. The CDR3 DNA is TGTGCCTGGAGTGTACGCGGGGGAATATACAATGAGCAGTTCTTC.

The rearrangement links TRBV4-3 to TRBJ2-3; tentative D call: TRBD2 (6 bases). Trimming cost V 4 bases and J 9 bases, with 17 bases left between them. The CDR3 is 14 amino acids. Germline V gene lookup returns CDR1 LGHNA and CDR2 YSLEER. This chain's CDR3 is CASSRDKDGLTQYF. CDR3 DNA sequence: TGCGCCAGCAGCCGAGATAAGGACGGACTAACGCAGTATTTT.

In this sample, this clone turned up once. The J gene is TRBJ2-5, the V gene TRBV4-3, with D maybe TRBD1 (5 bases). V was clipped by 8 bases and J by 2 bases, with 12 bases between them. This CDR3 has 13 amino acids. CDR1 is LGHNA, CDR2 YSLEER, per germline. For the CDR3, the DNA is TGCGCCAGCTCCCGACAGAGACAAGAGACCCAGTACTTC. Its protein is CASSRQRQETQYF.

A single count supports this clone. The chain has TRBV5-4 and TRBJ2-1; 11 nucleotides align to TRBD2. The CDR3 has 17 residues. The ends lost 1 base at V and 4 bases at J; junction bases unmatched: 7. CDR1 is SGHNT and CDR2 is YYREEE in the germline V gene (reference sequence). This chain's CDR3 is CASSLLAGGLPYNEQFF. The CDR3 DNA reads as TGTGCCAGCAGCTTGCTAGCGGGGGGCTTACCTTACAATGAGCAGTTCTTC.

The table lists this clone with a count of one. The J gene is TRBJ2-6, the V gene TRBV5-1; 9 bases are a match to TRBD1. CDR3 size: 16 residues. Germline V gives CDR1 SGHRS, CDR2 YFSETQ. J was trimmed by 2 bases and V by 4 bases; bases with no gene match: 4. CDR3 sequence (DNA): TGCGCCAGCAGCCAAGGGACAGGGACTGGGGCCAACGTCCTGACTTTC. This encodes CASSQGTGTGANVLTF.

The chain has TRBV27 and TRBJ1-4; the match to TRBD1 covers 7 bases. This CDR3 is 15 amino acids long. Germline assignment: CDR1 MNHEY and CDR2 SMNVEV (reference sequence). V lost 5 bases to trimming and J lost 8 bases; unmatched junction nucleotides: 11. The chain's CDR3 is CASSDRVGGDEKLFF. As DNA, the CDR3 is TGTGCCAGCAGTGACAGGGTTGGCGGGGACGAAAAACTGTTTTTT. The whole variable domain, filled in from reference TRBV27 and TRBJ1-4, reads EAQVTQNPRYLITVTGKKLTVTCSQNMNHEYMSWYRQDPGLGLRQIYYSMNVEVTDKGDVPEGYKVSRKEKRNFPLILESPSPNQTSLYFCASSDRVGGDEKLFFGSGTQLSVL.

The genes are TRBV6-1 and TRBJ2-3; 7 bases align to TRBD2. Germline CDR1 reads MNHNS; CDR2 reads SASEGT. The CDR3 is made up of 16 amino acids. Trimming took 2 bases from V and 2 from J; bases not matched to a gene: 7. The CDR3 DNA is TGTGCCAGCAGTGAACTCTCTGGGGGGGACACAGATACGCAGTATTTT. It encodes CASSELSGGDTDTQYF.

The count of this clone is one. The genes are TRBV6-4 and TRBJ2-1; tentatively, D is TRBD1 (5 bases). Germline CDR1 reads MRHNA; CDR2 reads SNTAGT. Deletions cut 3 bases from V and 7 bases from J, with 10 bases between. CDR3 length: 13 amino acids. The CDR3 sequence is CASSELQGNEQFF. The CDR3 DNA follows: TGTGCCAGCAGTGAACTCCAGGGAAATGAGCAGTTCTTC.

Written as DNA, the CDR3 is TGTGCCAGCAGCAGAACAGGGAACTATGGCTACACCTTC. Its protein is CASSRTGNYGYTF. The chain combines TRBV7-9 with TRBJ1-2; maybe TRBD1 (6 bases). The CDR3 has 13 amino acids. Per the germline V gene, CDR1 is SEHNR and CDR2 is FQNEAQ (reference sequence). Trimming removed 5 bases at V and 2 bases at J, with 9 bases between.

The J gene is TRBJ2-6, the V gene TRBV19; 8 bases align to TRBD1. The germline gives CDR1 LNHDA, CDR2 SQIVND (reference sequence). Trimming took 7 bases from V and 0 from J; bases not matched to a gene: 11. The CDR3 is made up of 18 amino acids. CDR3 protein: CASTDRGGILSGANVLTF. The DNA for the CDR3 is TGTGCCAGTACCGACAGGGGAGGAATACTCTCTGGGGCCAACGTCCTGACTTTC.

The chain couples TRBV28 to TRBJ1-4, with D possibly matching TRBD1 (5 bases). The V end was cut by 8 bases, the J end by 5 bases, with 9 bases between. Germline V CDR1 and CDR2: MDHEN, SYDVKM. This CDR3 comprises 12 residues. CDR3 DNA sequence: TGTGCCAGCGGAACAGGAAATGAAAAACTGTTTTTT. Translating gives CASGTGNEKLFF.

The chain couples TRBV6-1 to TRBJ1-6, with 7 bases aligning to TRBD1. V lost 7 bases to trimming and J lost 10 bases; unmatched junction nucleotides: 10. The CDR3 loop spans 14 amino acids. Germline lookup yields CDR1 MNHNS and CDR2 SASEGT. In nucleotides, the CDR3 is TGTGCCAGCACAGAAGACAGGGTCCCCTCACCCCTCCACTTT. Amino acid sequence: CASTEDRVPSPLHF.

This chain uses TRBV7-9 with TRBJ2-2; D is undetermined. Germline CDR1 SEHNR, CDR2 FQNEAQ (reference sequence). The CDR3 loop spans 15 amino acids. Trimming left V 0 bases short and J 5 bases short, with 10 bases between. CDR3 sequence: CASSLAGQATGELFF. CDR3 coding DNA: TGTGCCAGCAGCTTAGCGGGCCAGGCGACCGGGGAGCTGTTTTTT.

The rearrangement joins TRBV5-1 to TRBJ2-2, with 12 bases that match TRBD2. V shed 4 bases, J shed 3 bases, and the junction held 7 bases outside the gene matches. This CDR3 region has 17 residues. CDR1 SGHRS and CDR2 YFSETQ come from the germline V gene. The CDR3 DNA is TGCGCCAGCAGCCTCGGGACTAGCGGGTTTTACACCGGGGAGCTGTTTTTT. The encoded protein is CASSLGTSGFYTGELFF.

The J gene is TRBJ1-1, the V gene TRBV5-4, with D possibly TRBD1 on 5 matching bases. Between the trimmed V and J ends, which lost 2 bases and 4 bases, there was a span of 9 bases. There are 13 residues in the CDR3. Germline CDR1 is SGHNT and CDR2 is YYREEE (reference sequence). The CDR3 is CASSFQGATEAFF. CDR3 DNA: TGTGCCAGCAGCTTCCAGGGTGCCACTGAAGCTTTCTTT.